Listed below are T cell receptor beta chains from one sample, sequenced in a study of CD8 T cells in Susac syndrome. Using its own MiXCR run on the immunoSEQ multiplex PCR reads, TCRdb lists one record per CDR3 protein. This sample carries around 170,000 distinct CDR3 sequences, roughly 94% of them seen once, and the ten largest clones take 0.16%. The sample was CD8+ T cells from PBMCs. These receptors were collected from a human donor with Susac syndrome. Both conserved end residues are part of each CDR3. A D gene is named only where the DNA matches it firmly. Clone size, where shown, is once, few, many, or a class for clones that have expanded.

v_call,j_call,d_call,clone_size,cdr3_aa,cdr3_nt
TRBV11-2,TRBJ2-3,NA,NA,CASGGAGDTQYF,TGTGCCAGCGGGGGGGCCGGAGATACGCAGTATTTT
TRBV6-2/TRBV6-3,TRBJ2-1,NA,NA,CASSYSGTPNAHNEQFF,TGTGCCAGCAGTTACTCCGGGACGCCGAATGCCCACAATGAGCAGTTCTTC
TRBV18,TRBJ2-5,NA,NA,CASSPRDGETQYF,TGTGCCAGCTCACCACGAGACGGAGAGACCCAGTACTTC
TRBV4-1,TRBJ1-1,NA,NA,CASSQWSPGDTEAFF,TGCGCCAGCAGCCAGTGGTCCCCGGGGGACACTGAAGCTTTCTTT
TRBV13,TRBJ2-2,NA,NA,CASVETGNTGELFF,TGTGCCAGCGTAGAGACAGGGAACACCGGGGAGCTGTTTTTT
TRBV30,TRBJ2-7,NA,NA,CAWSADLWDEQYF,TGTGCCTGGAGTGCTGACCTGTGGGACGAGCAGTACTTC
TRBV9,TRBJ2-1,NA,NA,CASSDKEGGTEQFF,TGTGCCAGCAGCGACAAAGAAGGGGGGACTGAGCAGTTCTTC
TRBV5-6,TRBJ1-5,NA,NA,CASSSFDMSNQPQHF,TGTGCCAGCAGCTCATTTGACATGAGCAATCAGCCCCAGCATTTT
TRBV6-5,TRBJ1-1,NA,NA,CASSYGGHTEAFF,TGTGCCAGCAGTTATGGGGGGCACACTGAAGCTTTCTTT
TRBV28,TRBJ2-5,TRBD1,NA,CASRTETGSQETQYF,TGTGCCAGCAGAACCGAGACAGGGTCGCAGGAGACCCAGTACTTC
TRBV4-1,TRBJ2-5,TRBD2,NA,CASSQPGTSFQETQYF,TGCGCCAGCAGCCAACCAGGGACTAGCTTCCAAGAGACCCAGTACTTC
TRBV13,TRBJ2-2,NA,NA,CASSLDPTVFTGELFF,TGTGCCAGCAGCTTGGATCCGACCGTCTTCACCGGGGAGCTGTTTTTT
TRBV7-6,TRBJ2-7,TRBD1,NA,CASSLASGDRGLKEQYF,TGTGCCAGCAGCTTAGCGAGCGGAGACAGGGGGCTGAAGGAGCAGTACTTC
TRBV7-8,TRBJ1-2,TRBD1,NA,CASSDPGQGYGYTF,TGTGCCAGCAGCGATCCGGGACAGGGCTATGGCTACACCTTC
TRBV11-2,TRBJ2-1,TRBD1,NA,CASSLYRGLDEQFF,TGTGCCAGCAGCTTATACAGGGGGCTCGATGAGCAGTTCTTC
TRBV7-9,TRBJ2-4,NA,NA,CASSETELAKNIQYF,TGTGCCAGCAGCGAGACAGAGCTAGCCAAAAACATTCAGTACTTC
TRBV4-1,TRBJ2-7,NA,NA,CASSQGGTRGEQYF,TGCGCCAGCAGCCAAGGAGGGACCAGGGGCGAGCAGTACTTC
TRBV4-1,TRBJ2-3,TRBD1,NA,CASSLTGKGPDTQYF,TGCGCCAGCAGCCTGACAGGGAAGGGCCCAGATACGCAGTATTTT
TRBV6-5,TRBJ1-1,NA,NA,CASASGLWTEAFF,TGTGCCAGCGCCTCAGGGTTGTGGACTGAAGCTTTCTTT
TRBV4-1,TRBJ2-1,NA,NA,CASSQGISGGDNEQFF,TGCGCCAGCAGCCAAGGAATATCAGGGGGGGACAATGAGCAGTTCTTC
TRBV15,TRBJ2-5,TRBD2,NA,CATSRDRGLAGLETQYF,TGTGCCACCAGCAGAGATAGGGGCTTAGCGGGATTGGAGACCCAGTACTTC
TRBV6-5,TRBJ2-3,NA,NA,CATAARSSGTDTQYF,TGTGCCACCGCCGCCAGGAGTAGCGGCACAGATACGCAGTATTTT
TRBV27,TRBJ2-7,NA,NA,CASMSGGYEQYF,TGTGCCAGCATGTCCGGGGGCTACGAGCAGTACTTC
TRBV27,TRBJ2-1,NA,NA,CASNGQFNEQFF,TGTGCCAGCAATGGACAGTTCAATGAGCAGTTCTTC
TRBV24-1,TRBJ2-3,NA,once,CATSDRTGEDTQYF,TGTGCCACCAGTGATCGAACAGGAGAAGATACGCAGTATTTT
TRBV9,TRBJ2-1,NA,once,CASSVEADGHNEQFF,TGTGCCAGCAGCGTAGAAGCGGACGGGCACAATGAGCAGTTCTTC
TRBV3-1,TRBJ2-1,NA,NA,CASSDGDYNEQFF,TGTGCCAGCAGCGATGGGGATTATAATGAGCAGTTCTTC
TRBV9,TRBJ2-3,TRBD1,NA,CASREGQGDGDTQYF,TGTGCCAGCAGAGAGGGACAGGGGGATGGAGATACGCAGTATTTT
TRBV5-4,TRBJ2-7,TRBD1,once,CASSLAGQGLTYEQYF,TGTGCCAGCAGCTTGGCAGGACAGGGTTTAACCTACGAGCAGTACTTC
TRBV28,TRBJ2-3,NA,NA,CASSLSAGGSDTQYF,TGTGCCAGCAGTTTATCGGCAGGAGGATCAGATACGCAGTATTTT
TRBV7-8,TRBJ2-3,TRBD1,once,CASSFSGTGSTDTQYF,TGTGCCAGCAGCTTCAGTGGGACAGGCAGCACAGATACGCAGTATTTT
TRBV11-2,TRBJ1-6,NA,once,CASTKDSPLHF,TGTGCCAGTACTAAGGATTCACCCCTCCACTTT
TRBV7-9,TRBJ2-7,NA,NA,CASSSIIGNEQYF,TGTGCCAGCAGTTCAATCATAGGGAACGAGCAGTACTTC
TRBV4-2,TRBJ1-2,TRBD1,NA,CASSADRETNYGYTF,TGTGCCAGCAGTGCGGACAGGGAGACTAACTATGGCTACACCTTC
TRBV24-1,TRBJ2-5,NA,NA,CATSDFQEQETQYF,TGTGCCACCAGTGATTTTCAAGAACAAGAGACCCAGTACTTC
TRBV19,TRBJ2-5,NA,NA,CASSIRGTQYF,TGTGCCAGTAGTATTCGTGGCACCCAGTACTTC
TRBV14,TRBJ2-3,TRBD2,once,CASSLAGVGTDTQYF,TGTGCCAGCAGCCTAGCGGGAGTTGGCACAGATACGCAGTATTTT
TRBV3-1,TRBJ2-5,NA,NA,CASSQDVGEETQYF,TGTGCCAGCAGCCAAGATGTAGGGGAAGAGACCCAGTACTTC
TRBV7-6,TRBJ2-7,TRBD1,NA,CASSFSPGQGYEQYF,TGTGCCAGCAGCTTCTCCCCGGGACAGGGCTACGAGCAGTACTTC
TRBV29-1,TRBJ2-7,NA,once,CSSVDKVTYEQYF,TGCAGCTCCGTGGACAAGGTCACCTACGAGCAGTACTTC
TRBV6-5,TRBJ1-2,NA,NA,CASSYSSQNYGYTF,TGTGCCAGCAGTTACTCTTCCCAAAACTATGGCTACACCTTC
TRBV3-1,TRBJ2-3,NA,NA,CASSQVLDRGGTDTQYF,TGTGCCAGCAGCCAAGTTTTGGACCGGGGAGGTACAGATACGCAGTATTTT
TRBV6-2/TRBV6-3,TRBJ2-5,TRBD2,NA,CASTPGTSGGFQETQYF,TGTGCCAGCACACCCGGGACTAGCGGGGGATTTCAAGAGACCCAGTACTTC
TRBV4-2,TRBJ2-7,NA,NA,CASSQDWSPYEQYF,TGTGCCAGCAGCCAAGATTGGAGTCCCTACGAGCAGTACTTC
TRBV4-1,TRBJ2-3,NA,NA,CASSPPHESYHLTDTQYF,TGCGCCAGCAGCCCCCCTCATGAGTCGTATCACCTCACAGATACGCAGTATTTT
TRBV10-3,TRBJ2-6,NA,NA,CAISDISGANVLTF,TGTGCCATCAGTGACATCTCTGGGGCCAACGTCCTGACTTTC
TRBV15,TRBJ1-2,TRBD1,NA,CATTSGTGGANYGYTF,TGTGCCACCACGTCCGGGACAGGGGGCGCTAACTATGGCTACACCTTC
TRBV30,TRBJ2-3,NA,NA,CAWSVLGADTQYF,TGTGCCTGGAGTGTCTTGGGGGCGGATACGCAGTATTTT
TRBV27,TRBJ1-3,NA,NA,CASSSPGGTIYF,TGTGCCAGCAGCTCACCCGGGGGCACCATATATTTT
TRBV24-1,TRBJ2-2,NA,few,CATSDFEAGELFF,TGTGCCACCAGTGATTTTGAGGCCGGGGAGCTGTTTTTT
TRBV7-9,TRBJ2-3,NA,NA,CAITGHPDTQYF,TGTGCCATTACGGGACATCCAGATACGCAGTATTTT